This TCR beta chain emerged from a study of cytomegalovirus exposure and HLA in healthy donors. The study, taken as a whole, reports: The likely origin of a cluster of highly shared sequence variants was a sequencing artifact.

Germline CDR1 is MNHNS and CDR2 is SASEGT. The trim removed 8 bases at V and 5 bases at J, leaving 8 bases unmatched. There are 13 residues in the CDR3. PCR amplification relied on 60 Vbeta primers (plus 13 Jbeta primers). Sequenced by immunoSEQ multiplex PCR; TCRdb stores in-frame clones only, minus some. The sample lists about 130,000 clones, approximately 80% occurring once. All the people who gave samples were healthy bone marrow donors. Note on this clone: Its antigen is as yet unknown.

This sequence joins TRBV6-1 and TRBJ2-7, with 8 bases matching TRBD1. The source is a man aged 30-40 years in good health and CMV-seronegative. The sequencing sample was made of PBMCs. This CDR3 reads CASGGQGGDEQYF. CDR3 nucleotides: TGTGCCAGCGGTGGACAGGGTGGGGACGAGCAGTACTTC.